This entry concerns a single TCR beta chain. The read terminates 3 residues ahead of where the CDR3 ends, so the germline J gene completes it. The data belong to a study of T cells in women clearing cervical HPV infection. The data were produced by immunoSEQ multiplex PCR, yet TCRdb's version contains in-frame clones alone and is incomplete. This sample's table has around 30,000 clones. Trimming removed 6 bases from V and 1 base from J; junction bases left unmatched: 6. Per germline, CDR1 SNHLY and CDR2 FYNNEI. There are 14 residues in the CDR3. The chain uses TRBV2 and TRBJ2-7, with TRBD1 identical over 7 bases. The sequence came from a woman aged 18-69 years with a cervical HPV16 infection that either progressed to CIN3+ or cleared (not recorded which). The sequenced sample consisted of blood buffy coat. CDR3 amino acids: CASSPTGISYEQYF. The covered CDR3 bases are TGTGCCAGCAGCCCGACAGGGATTTCCTACGAG.